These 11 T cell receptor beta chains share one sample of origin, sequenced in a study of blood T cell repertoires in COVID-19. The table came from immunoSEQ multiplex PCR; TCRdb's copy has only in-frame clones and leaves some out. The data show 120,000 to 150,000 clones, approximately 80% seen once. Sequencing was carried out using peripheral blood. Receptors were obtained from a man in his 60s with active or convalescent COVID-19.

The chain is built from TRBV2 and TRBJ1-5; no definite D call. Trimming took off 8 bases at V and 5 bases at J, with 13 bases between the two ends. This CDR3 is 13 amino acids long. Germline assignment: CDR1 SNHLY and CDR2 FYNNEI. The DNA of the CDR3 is TGTGCCAGCGCGGGGAGGGAGGATCAGCCCCAGCATTTT. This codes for CASAGREDQPQHF.

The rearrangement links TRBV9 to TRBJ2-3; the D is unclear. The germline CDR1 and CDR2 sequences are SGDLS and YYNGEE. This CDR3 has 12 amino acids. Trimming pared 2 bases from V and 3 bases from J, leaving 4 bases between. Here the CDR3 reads CASSVVTDTQYF. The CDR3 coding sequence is TGTGCCAGCAGCGTCGTAACAGATACGCAGTATTTT.

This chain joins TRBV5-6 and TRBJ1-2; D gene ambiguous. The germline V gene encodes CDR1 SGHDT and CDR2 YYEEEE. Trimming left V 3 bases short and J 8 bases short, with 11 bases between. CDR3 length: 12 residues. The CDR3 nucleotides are TGTGCCAGCAGCTCCACCCCGGGGGGCTACACCTTC. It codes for CASSSTPGGYTF.

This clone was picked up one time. The CDR3 nucleotides are TGTGCCAGCAGCTTGGGGCCTCAGCCCCAGCATTTT. Residues: CASSLGPQPQHF. The rearrangement uses TRBV7-8 and TRBJ1-5; possible D gene TRBD1, 5 bases. Per germline, CDR1 SGHVS and CDR2 FQNEAQ. With 3 bases removed from V and 6 bases from J, the gap between germline ends came to 6 bases. The CDR3 is made up of 12 amino acids.

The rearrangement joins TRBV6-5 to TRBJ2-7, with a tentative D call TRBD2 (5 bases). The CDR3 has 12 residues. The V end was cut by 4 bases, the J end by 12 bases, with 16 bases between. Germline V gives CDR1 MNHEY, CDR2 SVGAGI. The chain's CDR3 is CASSFSRDLWYF. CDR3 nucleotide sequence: TGTGCCAGCAGTTTTTCCCGGGATCTATGGTACTTC.

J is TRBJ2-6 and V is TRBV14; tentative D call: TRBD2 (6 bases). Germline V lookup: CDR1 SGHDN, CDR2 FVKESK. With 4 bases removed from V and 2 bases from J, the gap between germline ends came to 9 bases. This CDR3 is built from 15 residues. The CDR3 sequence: CASSRGGTGANVLTF. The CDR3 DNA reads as TGTGCCAGCAGCCGAGGCGGGACTGGGGCCAACGTCCTGACTTTC.

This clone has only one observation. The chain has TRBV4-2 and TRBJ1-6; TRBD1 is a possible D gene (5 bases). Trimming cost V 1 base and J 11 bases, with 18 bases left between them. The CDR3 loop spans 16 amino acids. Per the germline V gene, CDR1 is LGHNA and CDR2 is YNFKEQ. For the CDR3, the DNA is TGTGCCAGCAGCCAAGGCCAACAGGCACCCGACGCACCCCTCCACTTT. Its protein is CASSQGQQAPDAPLHF.

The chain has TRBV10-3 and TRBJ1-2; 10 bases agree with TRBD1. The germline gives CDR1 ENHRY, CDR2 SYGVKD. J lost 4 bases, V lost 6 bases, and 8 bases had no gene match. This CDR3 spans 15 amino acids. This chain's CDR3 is CAIRSRDRGGYGYTF. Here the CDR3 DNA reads TGTGCCATCAGGTCCCGGGACAGGGGAGGCTATGGCTACACCTTC.

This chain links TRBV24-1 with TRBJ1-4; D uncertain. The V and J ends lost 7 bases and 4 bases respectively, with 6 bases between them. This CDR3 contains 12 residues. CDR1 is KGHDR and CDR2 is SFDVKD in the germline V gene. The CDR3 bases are TGTGCCACCAGCGCGAATAATGAAAAACTGTTTTTT. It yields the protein CATSANNEKLFF.

The CDR3 coding sequence is TGTGCCAGCAGCCCCAGAGACAGGGGCGGGTTGAACACTGAAGCTTTCTTT. Protein sequence: CASSPRDRGGLNTEAFF. The chain is built from TRBV5-4 and TRBJ1-1; 8 bases agree with TRBD1. Germline V gene data show CDR1 as SGHNT and CDR2 as YYREEE (reference sequence). The CDR3 runs to 17 residues. Unmatched junction bases numbered 11, after V lost 4 bases and J lost 0 bases. The full variable domain, completed using reference TRBV5-4 and TRBJ1-1, is ETGVTQSPTHLIKTRGQQVTLRCSSQSGHNTVSWYQQALGQGPQFIFQYYREEENGRGNFPPRFSGLQFPNYSSELNVNALELDDSALYLCASSPRDRGGLNTEAFFGQGTRLTVV.

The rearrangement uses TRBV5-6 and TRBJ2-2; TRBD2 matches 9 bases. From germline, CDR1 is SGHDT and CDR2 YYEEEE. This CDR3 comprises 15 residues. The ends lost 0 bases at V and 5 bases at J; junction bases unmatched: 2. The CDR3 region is CASSLVAGGTGELFF. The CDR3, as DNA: TGTGCCAGCAGCTTGGTGGCGGGAGGGACCGGGGAGCTGTTTTTT.